Included here is one TCR beta chain sequence, with context. Its antigen is currently unknown. This sample stems from a study of cytomegalovirus exposure and HLA in healthy donors. 60 Vbeta and 13 Jbeta primers were used in PCR. TCRdb's table, derived via immunoSEQ multiplex PCR, lists solely in-frame clones and lacks some. The sample includes about 160,000 clones, just over 75% of them seen just once. Study outcomes and limitations: Despite most TCR sequences being rare, some public TCRs occurred in many donors. With further analysis later on, most CMV-associated TCR beta chains appeared HLA-restricted. Highly shared sequence variants in one cluster were likely a sequencing artifact. What a later analysis reportedly showed was that an Asian-associated ancestry cluster had fewer N-insertions than the approximately 720-donor mean.

V gave up 3 bases and J gave up 2 bases, with 10 bases separating them. The CDR3 length is 15 residues. CDR1 is SGHNT, CDR2 YENEEA, per germline. The sequence came from a woman in her forties in good health and CMV-seronegative. The chain couples TRBV11-3 to TRBJ2-2, with a tentative D call TRBD1 (5 bases). Specimen: PBMCs. The CDR3 DNA reads as TGTGCCAGCAGCTTCGCAGGGTTCAACACCGGGGAGCTGTTTTTT. It codes for CASSFAGFNTGELFF.